The 17 T cell receptor beta chains presented below share a single source sample, sequenced in a study of cytomegalovirus exposure and HLA in healthy donors. TCRdb's copy holds only in-frame clones and misses some; the assay was immunoSEQ multiplex PCR. The sample consists of some 130,000 clones, roughly 93% of them appearing once. Sequences were obtained from PBMCs. The receptors derive from a man aged 18 to 29 in good health and CMV-seropositive.

This clone was seen just once. V usage is TRBV4-1 and J usage is TRBJ2-5; D is perhaps TRBD2 (5 bases). The CDR3 has 15 amino acids. From germline, CDR1 is MGHRA and CDR2 YSYEKL. V was cut by 0 bases and J by 7 bases, with 15 bases left in between. The CDR3 protein is CASSQDREAGGTQYF. The CDR3, as DNA: TGCGCCAGCAGCCAAGATCGCGAGGCAGGAGGGACCCAGTACTTC.

The J gene is TRBJ1-2, the V gene TRBV28; perhaps TRBD1 as D (5 bases). V gave up 8 bases and J gave up 5 bases, with 24 bases separating them. The CDR3 is 16 amino acids. Germline V gene lookup returns CDR1 MDHEN and CDR2 SYDVKM. For the CDR3, the DNA is TGTGCCAGCCTAACCGGGACTTCTTCCTGGAGGTATGGCTACACCTTC. It encodes CASLTGTSSWRYGYTF.

This chain connects TRBV19 to TRBJ2-5; 10 bases are shared with TRBD2. After removal of 4 bases from V and 5 bases from J, the junction contained 13 bases not matched to a gene. The CDR3 covers 17 residues. CDR1 LNHDA and CDR2 SQIVND come from the germline V gene (reference sequence). The CDR3 sequence: CASSRWTSGVGHETQYF. CDR3 in DNA: TGTGCCAGTAGTAGATGGACTAGCGGAGTGGGGCACGAGACCCAGTACTTC.

This clone was counted once. This chain links TRBV30 with TRBJ2-5, with TRBD1 matching 7 bases. There are 16 residues in the CDR3. V was clipped by 2 bases and J by 0 bases; unmatched bases: 9. Germline CDR1 GTSNPN, CDR2 SVGIG (reference sequence). The CDR3 here is CAWSKQGNPYQETQYF. The CDR3 DNA is TGTGCCTGGAGTAAACAGGGGAACCCGTACCAAGAGACCCAGTACTTC. The full variable domain, rest sourced from reference TRBV30 and TRBJ2-5, is SQTIHQWPATLVQPVGSPLSLECTVEGTSNPNLYWYRQAAGRGLQLLFYSVGIGQISSEVPQNLSASRPQDRQFILSSKKLLLSDSGFYLCAWSKQGNPYQETQYFGPGTRLLVL.

This clone appeared once. The rearrangement uses TRBV5-1 and TRBJ1-1, with no clear D. The CDR3 sequence is 14 residues long. Trimming removed 0 bases at V and 1 base at J, with 7 bases between. The V gene's germline CDR1 is SGHRS and CDR2 YFSETQ. Here the CDR3 DNA reads TGCGCCAGCAGCTTGGCCGGGAAGAACACTGAAGCTTTCTTT. Protein: CASSLAGKNTEAFF.

V is TRBV5-4 and J is TRBJ1-5; D remains ambiguous. V lost 0 bases to trimming and J lost 8 bases, with 6 bases between them. The CDR3 runs 12 residues. Per the germline V gene, CDR1 is SGHNT and CDR2 is YYREEE (reference sequence). CDR3 coding DNA: TGTGCCAGCAGCTTGGGCTCGGAGCCCCAGCATTTT. Encoded protein: CASSLGSEPQHF.

The chain employs TRBV6-5 and TRBJ2-5, with D possibly TRBD2 on 5 matching bases. Trimming took 8 bases from V and 6 from J, leaving 19 bases between them. Germline CDR1 is MNHEY and CDR2 is SVGAGI. The CDR3 runs 14 residues. CDR3 DNA: TGTGCCAGCTCAATCCGGTCTAGCTGGCAGACCCAGTACTTC. This codes for CASSIRSSWQTQYF.

This rearrangement joins TRBV28 to TRBJ2-1; 9 bases line up with TRBD2. This CDR3 is built from 17 residues. Germline V gene data show CDR1 as MDHEN and CDR2 as SYDVKM. Unmatched junction bases numbered 13, after V lost 2 bases and J lost 8 bases. The CDR3 coding sequence is TGTGCCAGCAGTTTACCCCGGGGTAGCGGGAGTTTCGATGAGCAGTTCTTC. The encoded protein is CASSLPRGSGSFDEQFF.

The J gene is TRBJ2-3, the V gene TRBV2; D remains ambiguous. The ends were cut back, 4 bases at V and 4 bases at J, with 9 bases in the middle. CDR1 and CDR2 from the germline V gene are SNHLY and FYNNEI. CDR3 size: 13 residues. Here the CDR3 DNA reads TGTGCCAGCAGTGTCGAGAGTGCAGATACGCAGTATTTT. Encoded protein: CASSVESADTQYF.

The V and J genes are TRBV27 and TRBJ2-7, with 7 bases identical to TRBD2. The CDR3 is made up of 15 amino acids. V lost 9 bases to trimming and J lost 7 bases; unmatched junction nucleotides: 18. The germline gives CDR1 MNHEY, CDR2 SMNVEV (reference sequence). The CDR3 DNA reads TGTGCCAGTGCAATGGGAGGGGAGAGTGAATTAGAGCAGTACTTC. This gives the protein CASAMGGESELEQYF.

This chain links TRBV19 with TRBJ1-1; 9 bases are a match to TRBD1. The CDR3 covers 13 residues. J was trimmed by 5 bases and V by 9 bases; bases with no gene match: 7. The germline CDR1 and CDR2 sequences are LNHDA and SQIVND (reference sequence). CDR3 sequence reads: CASSDRGLTEAFF. The DNA of the CDR3 is TGTGCCAGCAGCGACAGGGGGTTAACTGAAGCTTTCTTT.

The rearrangement links TRBV7-2 to TRBJ1-2, with a possible D match to TRBD1 (6 bases). Germline loops: CDR1 SGHTA, CDR2 FQGNSA. The CDR3 runs to 15 residues. V was clipped by 5 bases and J by 8 bases, with 21 bases between them. DNA for the CDR3: TGTGCCAGCAGCCTCTTGGCCGGGGGGCAGCGAGGCTACACCTTC. Translation gives CASSLLAGGQRGYTF.

DNA for the CDR3: TGTGCCAGCAGTGATAGTGGCCTAGGTATCGAGCAGTACTTC. Protein sequence: CASSDSGLGIEQYF. The chain uses TRBV6-1 and TRBJ2-7, with D unclear. The V gene's germline CDR1 is MNHNS and CDR2 SASEGT. V lost 3 bases and J lost 6, with 15 bases in between. The CDR3 is 14 amino acids.

V is TRBV5-4 and J is TRBJ2-7, with D tentatively TRBD1 (6 bases). CDR3 length: 14 residues. The V end lost 4 bases, the J end lost 5 bases, and 16 bases lay between the germline ends. Germline CDR1 SGHNT, CDR2 YYREEE (reference sequence). CDR3 bases: TGTGCCAGCAGCCCCCCCCAGGGGCTACACGAGCAGTACTTC. As protein: CASSPPQGLHEQYF.

The chain recombines TRBV5-1 with TRBJ2-5; TRBD1 aligns across 7 bases. This CDR3 contains 17 residues. The V segment lost 2 bases and the J segment 5 bases; nucleotides outside the gene matches: 15. Germline CDR1 reads SGHRS; CDR2 reads YFSETQ. The CDR3 DNA reads TGCGCCAGCAGCTTTTCCTGGACAGGTCCTTCGGGGGAGACCCAGTACTTC. This encodes CASSFSWTGPSGETQYF. Based on the CDR3 plus reference TRBV5-1 and TRBJ2-5, the full variable domain is KAGVTQTPRYLIKTRGQQVTLSCSPISGHRSVSWYQQTPGQGLQFLFEYFSETQRNKGNFPGRFSGRQFSNSRSEMNVSTLELGDSALYLCASSFSWTGPSGETQYFGPGTRLLVL.

J is TRBJ1-1 and V is TRBV4-1, with a tentative D call TRBD1 (6 bases). Trimming left V 7 bases short and J 6 bases short, with 18 bases between. The V gene's germline CDR1 is MGHRA and CDR2 YSYEKL. The CDR3 contains 14 residues. The CDR3 coding sequence is TGCGCCAGCACTAGGGGGGGCCCAAGCTCTGAAGCTTTCTTT. Its protein is CASTRGGPSSEAFF.

The genes are TRBV6-1 and TRBJ2-2, with TRBD2 matching 7 bases. The CDR3 is made up of 18 amino acids. The germline gives CDR1 MNHNS, CDR2 SASEGT. Trimming took 1 base from V and 3 from J; bases not matched to a gene: 11. The CDR3 DNA follows: TGTGCCAGCAGTGAAGATTGGAGGCGGGAGCGGGACACCGGGGAGCTGTTTTTT. Residues: CASSEDWRRERDTGELFF.